The 13 T cell receptor beta chains below come from one sample, sequenced in a study of T cell repertoires in cytomegalovirus infection. TCRdb recomputed calls from the reads with MiXCR, one row per CDR3 protein. This sample has just over 150,000 distinct CDR3 sequences, with about a quarter found just once. Sample: PBMCs. Receptor source: a human donor in good health (CMV status not recorded). Some clones in this sample may be carry-over from other donors' samples.

This clonotype has only a few counts. The V and J genes are TRBV6-2 or TRBV6-3 and TRBJ2-1, with 10 bases that match TRBD1. The CDR3 contains 14 residues. Germline CDR1 and CDR2: MNHEY and SVGEGT. With V trimmed by 5 bases and J by 8 bases, 6 bases remained unmatched. CDR3 DNA: TGTGCCAGCAGTCCCCGGGACAGGGGCTATGAGCAGTTCTTC. Amino acid sequence: CASSPRDRGYEQFF.

CDR3 amino acids: CASSYSGRSHPNEKLFF. Here the CDR3 DNA reads TGTGCCAGCAGTTACTCGGGACGTTCCCACCCTAATGAAAAACTGTTTTTT. The chain uses TRBV6-6 and TRBJ1-4; tentatively, D is TRBD1 (5 bases). From germline, CDR1 is MNHNY and CDR2 SVGAGI (reference sequence). Deletions cut 0 bases from V and 3 bases from J, with 14 bases between. CDR3 length: 17 amino acids.

This clonotype was picked up many times. V usage is TRBV19 and J usage is TRBJ2-3; D uncertain. Germline V gene lookup returns CDR1 LNHDA and CDR2 SQIVND (reference sequence). V was shortened by 1 base and J by 4 bases, with 6 bases between the two germline ends. The CDR3 length is 13 residues. This chain's CDR3 is CASSIATPDTQYF. Here the CDR3 DNA reads TGTGCCAGTAGTATAGCGACGCCAGATACGCAGTATTTT.

This clonotype was picked up many times. The chain employs TRBV14 and TRBJ2-7, with 7 bases identical to TRBD1. The V and J ends lost 5 bases and 7 bases, in that order; junction bases with no gene match: 11. The CDR3 sequence is 14 residues long. CDR1 SGHDN and CDR2 FVKESK come from the germline V gene. The CDR3: CASSRGQTFSEQYF. The DNA for the CDR3 is TGTGCCAGCAGCAGGGGACAGACCTTTTCGGAGCAGTACTTC. The full variable domain, in which reference TRBV14 and TRBJ2-7 provide the parts outside the CDR3, is EAGVTQFPSHSVIEKGQTVTLRCDPISGHDNLYWYRRVMGKEIKFLLHFVKESKQDESGMPNNRFLAERTGGTYSTLKVQPAELEDSGVYFCASSRGQTFSEQYFGPGTRLTVT.

The sample holds many counts of this clonotype. The V call is TRBV30, the J call TRBJ1-2; the D gene is possibly TRBD1 (5 bases). V was shortened by 0 bases and J by 3 bases, with 11 bases between the two germline ends. The length of the CDR3 is 14 residues. Germline V gives CDR1 GTSNPN, CDR2 SVGIG (reference sequence). CDR3 region: CAWSVGDGYYGYTF. The CDR3 DNA follows: TGTGCCTGGAGTGTAGGGGATGGTTACTATGGCTACACCTTC.

The J gene is TRBJ2-7, the V gene TRBV5-1, with D tentatively TRBD2 (6 bases). Germline CDR1 SGHRS, CDR2 YFSETQ. V lost 0 bases to trimming and J lost 0 bases, with 13 bases between them. The CDR3 length is 16 residues. The CDR3, as DNA: TGCGCCAGCAGCTTGGATTCGCTAGCGAACTCCTACGAGCAGTACTTC. This gives the protein CASSLDSLANSYEQYF.

CDR3 loop: CASSWDRGSEKLFF. CDR3 coding DNA: TGTGCCAGCAGCTGGGACAGGGGGAGTGAAAAACTGTTTTTT. The rearrangement links TRBV28 to TRBJ1-4; 11 positions agree with TRBD1. The CDR3 spans 14 residues. The germline V gene has CDR1 MDHEN and CDR2 SYDVKM. The trim removed 6 bases at V and 7 bases at J, leaving 4 bases unmatched.

The chain combines TRBV28 with TRBJ1-1; D not certain. Trimming pared 7 bases from V and 0 bases from J, leaving 9 bases between. This CDR3 contains 13 residues. Germline CDR1 MDHEN, CDR2 SYDVKM. CDR3 in DNA: TGTGCCAGCACTTACCGATTGAACACTGAAGCTTTCTTT. Translation: CASTYRLNTEAFF. The full variable domain, completed using reference TRBV28 and TRBJ1-1, is DVKVTQSSRYLVKRTGEKVFLECVQDMDHENMFWYRQDPGLGLRLIYFSYDVKMKEKGDIPEGYSVSREKKERFSLILESASTNQTSMYLCASTYRLNTEAFFGQGTRLTVV.

The sample holds a few counts of this clonotype. The V gene is TRBV4-1, the J gene TRBJ1-2, with 7 bases matching TRBD1. Germline CDR1 and CDR2: MGHRA and YSYEKL. With 3 bases clipped from V and 0 bases from J, the junction kept 10 bases outside the gene matches. This CDR3 has 17 amino acids. The CDR3 sequence: CASSQGQSSATNYGYTF. In DNA form, the CDR3 reads TGCGCCAGCAGCCAGGGACAGTCCTCCGCTACTAACTATGGCTACACCTTC.

This clonotype was seen more than once but under ten times. V and J are TRBV7-8 and TRBJ1-6; possible D gene TRBD1, 6 bases. The V gene lost 9 bases and the J gene lost 5 bases, with 14 bases spanning the gap. Per the germline V gene, CDR1 is SGHVS and CDR2 is FQNEAQ. CDR3 length: 14 residues. The CDR3 nucleotides read TGTGCCAGTAAACGAGGGGGGGATAATTCACCCCTCCACTTT. Its translation is CASKRGGDNSPLHF.

V usage is TRBV12-3 or TRBV12-4 and J usage is TRBJ2-7; D is possibly TRBD2 (6 bases). Deletions cut 7 bases from V and 2 bases from J, with 12 bases between. This CDR3 has 13 residues. The CDR3 region has the DNA TGTGCCAGCACCCCAGCGGGTCCCTACGAGCAGTACTTC. It specifies CASTPAGPYEQYF.

About this clonotype itself: A much larger clone sits a single nucleotide away, making a read error possible. The CDR3 is CVSSTLYEQYF. DNA of the CDR3: TGTGTCAGCAGCACCCTCTACGAGCAGTACTTC. V usage is TRBV7-2 and J usage is TRBJ2-7; D ambiguous. CDR3 length equals 11 residues. The germline V gene has CDR1 SGHTA and CDR2 FQGNSA.

The chain recombines TRBV12-3 or TRBV12-4 with TRBJ2-1; 8 nucleotides align to TRBD2. The CDR3 sequence is 15 residues long. With 1 base clipped from V and 5 bases from J, the junction kept 4 bases outside the gene matches. CDR3 in DNA: TGTGCCAGCAGTTTAGACGGGAGGGGTGACAATGAGCAGTTCTTC. This codes for CASSLDGRGDNEQFF.